The TCR beta chain under discussion was sequenced for a study of T cells in Graves' hyperthyroidism and ophthalmopathy. As for the study in general: Peripheral blood collection took place at initial diagnosis, before any treatment. General study results and limits: Among clonotypes expanded in thyroid above 0.001, most were also found in blood.

The TCR beta CDR3 regions underwent amplification using RNA transcripts as the source. HTBI primers were employed in a first-round RT-PCR of the TCR CDR3. MiXCR, run by TCRdb on the multiplex PCR reads, gives a single entry per CDR3 protein. The sample shows 350,000 or so distinct CDR3 sequences, 15% to 20% of them seen only once. Trimming cost V 6 bases and J 8 bases, with 11 bases left between them. The CDR3 covers 12 residues. Germline assignment: CDR1 MNHEY and CDR2 SVGAGI. This clonotype was seen ten or more times. The antigen remains unidentified. This chain links TRBV6-5 with TRBJ1-3; D not resolved. Source material: blood. This clonotype was sampled from a woman aged 40 to 50 with Graves' ophthalmopathy. The CDR3: CASSPNGDTIYF. For the CDR3, the DNA is TGTGCCAGCAGCCCAAACGGCGACACCATATATTTT.